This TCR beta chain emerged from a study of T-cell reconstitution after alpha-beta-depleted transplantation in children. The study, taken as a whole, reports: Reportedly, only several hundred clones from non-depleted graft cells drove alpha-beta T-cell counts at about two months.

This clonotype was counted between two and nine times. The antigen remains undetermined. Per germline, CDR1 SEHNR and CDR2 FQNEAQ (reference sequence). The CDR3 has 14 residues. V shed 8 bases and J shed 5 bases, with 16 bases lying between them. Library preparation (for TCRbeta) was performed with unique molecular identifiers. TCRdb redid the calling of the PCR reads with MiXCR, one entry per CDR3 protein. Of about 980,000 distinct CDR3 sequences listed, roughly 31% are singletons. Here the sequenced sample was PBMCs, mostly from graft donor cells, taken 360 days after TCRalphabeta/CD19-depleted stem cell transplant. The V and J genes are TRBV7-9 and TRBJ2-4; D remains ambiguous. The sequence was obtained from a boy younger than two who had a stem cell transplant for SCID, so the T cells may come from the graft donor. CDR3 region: CASGPLTLQNIQYF. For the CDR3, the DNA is TGTGCCAGCGGCCCCCTGACGCTACAAAACATTCAGTACTTC.